This is a list of T cell receptor beta chains from one sample in a study of cytomegalovirus exposure and HLA in healthy donors. TCRdb's copy holds only in-frame clones and misses some; the assay was immunoSEQ multiplex PCR. The sample contains 140,000 to 150,000 clones, around 66% of which appear only once. The specimen sequenced was PBMCs. All receptors derive from a woman aged 55-70 years in good health and CMV-seronegative. Both conserved end residues are part of each CDR3. The order of the fields is V gene, J gene, CDR3 length, clone size, D gene, CDR3 protein, CDR3 DNA. A D gene is named only where the DNA matches it firmly. Some rows have no size entry. The others give once, few or many, or a class for an expanded clone.

TRBV11-2	TRBJ2-2	18	NA	TRBD1	CASSLEGAGQGFTGELFF	TGTGCCAGCAGCTTAGAGGGGGCTGGACAGGGGTTCACCGGGGAGCTGTTTTTT
TRBV19	TRBJ2-2	18	few	TRBD2	CASSGVYSTSGRTGELFF	TGTGCCAGTAGTGGAGTATACTCGACTAGCGGGAGGACCGGGGAGCTGTTTTTT
TRBV6-5	TRBJ1-1	13	NA	NA	CASASRGGTEAFF	TGTGCCAGCGCCTCCAGGGGTGGGACTGAAGCTTTCTTT
TRBV29-1	TRBJ1-5	13	few	TRBD1	CSVQGTVNQPQHF	TGCAGCGTACAAGGGACAGTCAATCAGCCCCAGCATTTT
TRBV14	TRBJ2-2	16	NA	TRBD1	CASSQRPGTGSGELFF	TGTGCCAGCAGCCAACGTCCCGGGACAGGGTCCGGGGAGCTGTTTTTT
TRBV5-4	TRBJ2-1	16	NA	TRBD1	CASSLVGTGGLDEQFF	TGTGCCAGCAGCTTGGTTGGGACAGGGGGCTTAGATGAGCAGTTCTTC
TRBV5-4	TRBJ2-1	17	NA	NA	CASSQVGRVIGVHEQFF	TGTGCCAGCAGCCAAGTCGGTAGGGTGATCGGGGTTCATGAGCAGTTCTTC
TRBV7-2	TRBJ2-3	14	once	TRBD2	CASSVGLAGDTQYF	TGTGCCAGCAGCGTGGGACTAGCGGGAGATACGCAGTATTTT
TRBV28	TRBJ1-6	11	NA	NA	CASTAGSPLHF	TGTGCCAGCACTGCGGGGTCGCCCCTCCACTTT
TRBV5-1	TRBJ2-1	15	few	TRBD2	CASSLGGGAGNEQFF	TGCGCCAGCAGCTTGGGCGGGGGGGCCGGGAATGAGCAGTTCTTC